The clone carrying this T cell receptor (beta chain) appeared many times. Genomic DNA constituted the template upon which TCR beta VDJ and CDR3 profiling was performed. TCRdb recomputed calls from the reads with MiXCR, one row per CDR3 protein. Of approximately 70,000 distinct CDR3 sequences listed, 45% to 70% are singletons. This entry is derived from a study of CD8+CD57+ T cells in acquired aplastic anemia. For the study at large: DNA from sorted CD4+ and CD8+ cells averaged roughly 3.2 ug. CD4+ cell libraries from healthy donors averaged roughly 10 million reads.

CDR1 and CDR2 (germline): SGHTA, FQGTGA. The V end lost 8 bases, the J end lost 4 bases, and 11 bases lay between the germline ends. This CDR3 spans 12 amino acids. The sequencing input was sorted CD4+, CD8+, or CD8+CD57+ T cells (not recorded which) from PBMCs. The clonotype was recovered from a human donor in good health, serving as a control. The chain recombines TRBV7-3 with TRBJ1-1; D is undetermined. The CDR3 DNA reads TGTGCCAGCTGGGTTTGCGGCACTGAAGCTTTCTTT. Translation: CASWVCGTEAFF. The full variable domain, rest sourced from reference TRBV7-3 and TRBJ1-1, is GAGVSQTPSNKVTEKGKYVELRCDPISGHTALYWYRQSLGQGPEFLIYFQGTGAADDSGLPNDRFFAVRPEGSVSTLKIQRTERGDSAVYLCASWVCGTEAFFGQGTRLTVV.